The clone carrying this T cell receptor (beta chain) was detected only a few times. Its specificity is unknown. The sample originates from a study of T cell responses to AZD1222 COVID-19 vaccine. General study points: The study found vaccine-associated CD4 TCRs spanning spike, dominant at 160-218 and 743-854. None of the repertoires were sampled until the peak T cell response had passed. Reportedly, nearly half the spike-specific TCRs target unmutated variant regions. It should be noted that donors were predominantly white British and more often female, and clonal diversity was possibly underestimated.

Generated by immunoSEQ multiplex PCR, the TCRdb table keeps only in-frame clones and is missing some. The data hold about 99,000 clones, with around nine tenths observed a single time. CDR1 SGHDT and CDR2 YYEEEE come from the germline V gene. CDR3 length: 11 residues. V was clipped by 3 bases and J by 9 bases, with 9 bases between them. This TCR came from an adult in good health. The source was peripheral blood, collected on day 0 of AZD1222 vaccination. The chain carries TRBV5-6 and TRBJ1-2; the D is unclear. CDR3 region: CASSWVGSYTF. The CDR3 bases are TGTGCCAGCAGCTGGGTCGGAAGCTACACCTTC.